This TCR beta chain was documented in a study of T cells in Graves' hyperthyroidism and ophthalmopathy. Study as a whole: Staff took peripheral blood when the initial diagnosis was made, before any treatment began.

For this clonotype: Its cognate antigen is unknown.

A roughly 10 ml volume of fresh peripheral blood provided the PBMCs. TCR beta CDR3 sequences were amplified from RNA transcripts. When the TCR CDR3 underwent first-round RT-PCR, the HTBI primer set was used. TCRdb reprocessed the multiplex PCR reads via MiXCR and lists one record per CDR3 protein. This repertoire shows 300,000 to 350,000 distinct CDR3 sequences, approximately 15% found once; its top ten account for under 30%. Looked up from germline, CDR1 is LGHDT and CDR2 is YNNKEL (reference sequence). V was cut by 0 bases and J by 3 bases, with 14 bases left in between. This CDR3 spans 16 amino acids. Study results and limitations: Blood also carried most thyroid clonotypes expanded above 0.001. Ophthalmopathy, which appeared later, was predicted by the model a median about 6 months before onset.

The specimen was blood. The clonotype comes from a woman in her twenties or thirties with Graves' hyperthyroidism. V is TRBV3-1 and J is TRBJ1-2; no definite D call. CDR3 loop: CASSQDLGTLYYGYTF. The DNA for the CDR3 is TGTGCCAGCAGCCAAGATCTTGGCACCCTCTACTATGGCTACACCTTC.